This T cell receptor beta chain was identified during a study of blood T cell repertoires in COVID-19. Overall study context: Some COVID-19 samples were acute and others convalescent; all came from the United States, Italy and Spain. Sources were T cells, B-cell-depleted T cells, or PBMCs; the material itself was cDNA or gDNA.

Original processing methods: Researchers report that nucleated cell counts were estimated from reference gene primer amplification. The method was immunoSEQ multiplex PCR; TCRdb's version includes in-frame clones alone and lacks a portion of them. The D gene and trimming were derived from the DNA, and the V and J assignments and clone size from that table. This sample carries about 200,000 clones, roughly 81% of them seen once, and the ten largest clones take approximately 8.1%. The germline V gene has CDR1 SGHDT and CDR2 YYEEEE. V lost 2 bases and J lost 0, with 15 bases in between. The CDR3 extends over 17 amino acids.

Sequencing was done on a sample of peripheral blood. The sequence came from a woman aged 45-60 years with active or convalescent COVID-19. The V and J genes are TRBV5-6 and TRBJ1-5, with a possible D match to TRBD1 (5 bases). The CDR3 DNA reads as TGTGCCAGCAGCTTTTACCAGGGAGGTTATAGCAATCAGCCCCAGCATTTT. Protein product: CASSFYQGGYSNQPQHF.